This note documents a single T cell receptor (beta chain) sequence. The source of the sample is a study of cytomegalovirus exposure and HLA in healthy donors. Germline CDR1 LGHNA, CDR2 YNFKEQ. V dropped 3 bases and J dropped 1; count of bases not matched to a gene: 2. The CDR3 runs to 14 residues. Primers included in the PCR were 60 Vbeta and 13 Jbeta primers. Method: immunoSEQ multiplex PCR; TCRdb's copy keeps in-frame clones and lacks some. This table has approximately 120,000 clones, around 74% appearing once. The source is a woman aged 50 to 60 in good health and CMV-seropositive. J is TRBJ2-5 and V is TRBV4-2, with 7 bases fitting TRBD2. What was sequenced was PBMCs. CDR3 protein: CASSQASGQETQYF. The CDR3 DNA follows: TGTGCCAGCAGCCAGGCTAGCGGCCAAGAGACCCAGTACTTC.